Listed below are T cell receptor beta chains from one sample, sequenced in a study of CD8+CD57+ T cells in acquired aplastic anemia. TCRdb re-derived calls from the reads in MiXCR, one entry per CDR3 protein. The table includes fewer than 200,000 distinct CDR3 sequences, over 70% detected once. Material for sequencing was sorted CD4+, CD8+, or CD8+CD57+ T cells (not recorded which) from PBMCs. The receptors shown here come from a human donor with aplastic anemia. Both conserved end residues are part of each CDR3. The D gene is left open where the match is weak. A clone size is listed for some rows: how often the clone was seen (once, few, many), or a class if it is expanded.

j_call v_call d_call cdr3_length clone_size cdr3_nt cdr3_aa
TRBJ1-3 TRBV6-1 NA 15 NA TGTGCCAGCAGCCCAGGAGGGGGGGGTCGAAACACCATATATTTT CASSPGGGGRNTIYF
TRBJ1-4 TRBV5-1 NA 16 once TGCGCCAGCAGCTGGGTCCGGGGGACAACTAATGAAAAACTGTTTTTT CASSWVRGTTNEKLFF
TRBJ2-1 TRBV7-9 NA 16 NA TGTGCCAGCAGCCCTCCCGGGACATTGATCTACAATGAGCAGTTCTTC CASSPPGTLIYNEQFF
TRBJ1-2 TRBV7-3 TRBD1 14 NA TGTGCCAGCAGCCCCGGGACAGAGCAGTTTGGCTACACCTTC CASSPGTEQFGYTF
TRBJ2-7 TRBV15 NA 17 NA TGTGCCACCAGCAGAGATCTTGGTCAGTCGAGGGGCTACGAGCAGTACTTC CATSRDLGQSRGYEQYF
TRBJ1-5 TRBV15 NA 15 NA TGTGCCACCAGCAGAGATCCAGGGGGCAATCAGCCCCAGCATTTT CATSRDPGGNQPQHF
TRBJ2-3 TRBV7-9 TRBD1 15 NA TGTGCCAGCAGCTTACGACAGGGGGTCACAGATACGCAGTATTTT CASSLRQGVTDTQYF
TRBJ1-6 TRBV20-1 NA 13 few TGCAGTGCTAGAGCAAGGGGAGAGTCACCCCTCCACTTT CSARARGESPLHF
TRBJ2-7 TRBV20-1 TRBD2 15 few TGCAGTGCTAGAGATTGGGCGGGAGGTTCCTACGAGCAGTACTTC CSARDWAGGSYEQYF
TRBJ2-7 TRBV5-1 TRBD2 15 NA TGCGCCAGCAGCTCGGGGACTAGTTCCCTCTACGAGCAGTACTTT CASSSGTSSLYEQYF
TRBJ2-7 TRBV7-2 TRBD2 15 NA TGTGCCACCCAACGACTAGCGGGGTCCCTCTACGAGCAGTACTTC CATQRLAGSLYEQYF
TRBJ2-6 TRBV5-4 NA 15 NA TGTGCCAGCAGCTCATCCCGGGGAGGGGCCAACGTCCTGACTTTC CASSSSRGGANVLTF
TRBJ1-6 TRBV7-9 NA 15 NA TGTGCCAGCAGCTTAGCGGCAGGGGCGGCTTCACCCCTCCACTTT CASSLAAGAASPLHF
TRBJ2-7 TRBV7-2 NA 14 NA TGTGCCAGCAGCTTAGCCCCGCTCTCCTACGAGCAGTACTTC CASSLAPLSYEQYF
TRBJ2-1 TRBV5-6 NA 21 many NA CASSFYICSAPGSGDRNEQFF
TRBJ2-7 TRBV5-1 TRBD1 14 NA TGCGCCAGCAGCTCAGGGACAGGGGGGGACGAGCAGTACTTC CASSSGTGGDEQYF
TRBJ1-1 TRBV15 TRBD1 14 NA TGTGCCACCAGCGGGGACAGGGGTAGCACTGAAGCTTTCTTT CATSGDRGSTEAFF
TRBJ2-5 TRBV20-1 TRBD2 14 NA TGCAGTGCTAGAGGGGAGCGGGAGGAAGAGACCCAGTACTTC CSARGEREEETQYF
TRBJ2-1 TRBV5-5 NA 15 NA TGTGCCAGCAGCTTGGGGTCATCTCTCTACAATGAGCAGTTCTTC CASSLGSSLYNEQFF
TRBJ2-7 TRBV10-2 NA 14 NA TGCGCCAGCAGTGAACAGCAGCTATCCTACGAGCAGTACTTC CASSEQQLSYEQYF
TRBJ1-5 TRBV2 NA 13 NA TGTGCCAGCAAGACGACGGCCAATCAGCCCCAGCATTTT CASKTTANQPQHF
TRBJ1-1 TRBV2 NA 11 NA TGTGCCAGCAGTGAGGTACGAGAAGCTTTCTTT CASSEVREAFF
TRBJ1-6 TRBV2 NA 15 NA TGTGCCAGCAGAGTTGACAACACGAATAATTCACCCCTCCACTTT CASRVDNTNNSPLHF
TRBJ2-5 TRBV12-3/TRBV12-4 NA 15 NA TGTGCCAGTGGGGGGCCCGAGGGGGCTAGCGCAACCCAGTACTTC CASGGPEGASATQYF
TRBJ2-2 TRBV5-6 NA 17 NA TGTGCCAGCAGCCCCCGAGCAGGGCCGGCGAACACCGGGGAGCTGTTTTTT CASSPRAGPANTGELFF
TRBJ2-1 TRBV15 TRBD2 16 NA TGTGCCACCAGCGGGGGACTAGCGGGGGGTCACAATGAGCAGTTCTTC CATSGGLAGGHNEQFF
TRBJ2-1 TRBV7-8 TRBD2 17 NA TGTGCCAGCAGCCCCCCCTGGAGCAGCGGGGCAAACAATGAGCAGTTCTTC CASSPPWSSGANNEQFF
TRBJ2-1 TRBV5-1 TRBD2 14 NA TGCGCCAGCAGGCAAGGGACTAGCGGGAATGAGCAGTTCTTC CASRQGTSGNEQFF
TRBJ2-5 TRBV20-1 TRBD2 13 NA TGCAGTGCTTTCCTAGCGGGGGAGGAGGCCCAGTACTTC CSAFLAGEEAQYF
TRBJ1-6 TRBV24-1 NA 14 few TGTGCCACCAGTGATTCAACAGGAAATTCACCCCTCCACTTT CATSDSTGNSPLHF
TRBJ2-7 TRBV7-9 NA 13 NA TGTGCCAGCAGCTTGACTAGGAGCCACGAGCAGTACTTC CASSLTRSHEQYF
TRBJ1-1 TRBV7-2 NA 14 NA TGTGCCAGCAGCTTAGCGCTCGTGGGCAGGGAAGCTTTCTTT CASSLALVGREAFF
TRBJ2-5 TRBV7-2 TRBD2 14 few TGTGCCAGCAGCTTAAGCGGGGGCCAAGAGACCCAGTACTTC CASSLSGGQETQYF
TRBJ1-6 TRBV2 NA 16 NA TGTGCCAGCAGTGGGCAAGGACGGGTGACTAATTCACCCCTCCACTTT CASSGQGRVTNSPLHF
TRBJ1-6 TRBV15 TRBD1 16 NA TGTGCCACCAGCAGTTATGGACAGGGGGCTAGTTCACCCCTCCACTTT CATSSYGQGASSPLHF
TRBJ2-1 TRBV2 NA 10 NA TGTGCCAGCCAATACAATGAGCAGTTCTTC CASQYNEQFF
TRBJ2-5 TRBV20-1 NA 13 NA TGCAGTGCTAGGGGTGCGGCTCAAGAGACCCAGTACTTC CSARGAAQETQYF
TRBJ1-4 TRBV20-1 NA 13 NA TGCAGTGCTCCTTGGGAGGCGGGTGAAAAACTGTTTTTT CSAPWEAGEKLFF
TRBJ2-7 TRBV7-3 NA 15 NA TGTGCCAGCAGCTTAACGGGCAGTTCAGCGTACGAGCAGTACTTC CASSLTGSSAYEQYF
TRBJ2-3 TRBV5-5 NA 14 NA TGTGCCAGCAGCTCGATCGTCGGTTGGGATACGCAGTATTTT CASSSIVGWDTQYF
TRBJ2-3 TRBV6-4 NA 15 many TGTGCCAGCAGTGATGGCGGGATACGCACAGATACGCAGTATTTT CASSDGGIRTDTQYF
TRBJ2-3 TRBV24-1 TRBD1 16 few TGTGCCACCAGTGACCGCAGGGGGCGCCCCACAGATACGCAGTATTTT CATSDRRGRPTDTQYF
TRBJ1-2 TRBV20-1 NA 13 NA TGCAGTGCGCCACCCGGGGGGGCCATAGGCTACGCCTTC CSAPPGGAIGYAF
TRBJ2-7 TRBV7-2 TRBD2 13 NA TGTGCCAGCAGGCTAGCGGGGGAAGCCGAGCAGTACTTC CASRLAGEAEQYF
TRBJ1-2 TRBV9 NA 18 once TGTGCCAGCAGCGTAGATGAAAGGCGCGGAGGACAACACTATGGCTACACCTTC CASSVDERRGGQHYGYTF
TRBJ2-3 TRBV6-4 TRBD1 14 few TGTGCCAGCAGTGACGGGACAGGGGGGGATGAGCAGTATTTT CASSDGTGGDEQYF
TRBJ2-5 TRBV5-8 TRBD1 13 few TGTGCCAGCAAAAATACAGGGGGAGAGACCCAGTACTTC CASKNTGGETQYF
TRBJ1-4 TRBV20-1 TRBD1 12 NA TGCAGTGCTGGGGGACAGGGAGAAAAACTGTTTTTT CSAGGQGEKLFF
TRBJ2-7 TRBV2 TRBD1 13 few TGTGCCAGCAGCGACCGACAGGGACGCGAGCAGTACTTC CASSDRQGREQYF
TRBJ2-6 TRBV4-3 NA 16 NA TGCGCCAGCAGCCAAGCCTGGGGGGACTGGGCCAACGTCCTGACTTTC CASSQAWGDWANVLTF
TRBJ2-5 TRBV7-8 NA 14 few TGTGCCAGCAGCTTATTCCGGGCCCAAGAGACCCAGTACTTC CASSLFRAQETQYF